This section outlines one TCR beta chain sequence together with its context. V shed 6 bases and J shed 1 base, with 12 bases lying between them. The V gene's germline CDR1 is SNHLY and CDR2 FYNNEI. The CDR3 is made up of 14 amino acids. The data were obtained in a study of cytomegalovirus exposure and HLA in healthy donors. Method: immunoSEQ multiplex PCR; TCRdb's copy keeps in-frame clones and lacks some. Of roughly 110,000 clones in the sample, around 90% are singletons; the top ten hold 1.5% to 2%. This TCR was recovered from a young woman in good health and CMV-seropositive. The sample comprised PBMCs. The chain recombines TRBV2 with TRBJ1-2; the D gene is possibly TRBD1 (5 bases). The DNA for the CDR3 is TGTGCCAGCAGGGGGCAGGAGAATAACTATGGCTACACCTTC. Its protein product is CASRGQENNYGYTF. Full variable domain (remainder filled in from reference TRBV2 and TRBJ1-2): EPEVTQTPSHQVTQMGQEVILRCVPISNHLYFYWYRQILGQKVEFLVSFYNNEISEKSEIFDDQFSVERPDGSNFTLKIRSTKLEDSAMYFCASRGQENNYGYTFGSGTRLTVV.